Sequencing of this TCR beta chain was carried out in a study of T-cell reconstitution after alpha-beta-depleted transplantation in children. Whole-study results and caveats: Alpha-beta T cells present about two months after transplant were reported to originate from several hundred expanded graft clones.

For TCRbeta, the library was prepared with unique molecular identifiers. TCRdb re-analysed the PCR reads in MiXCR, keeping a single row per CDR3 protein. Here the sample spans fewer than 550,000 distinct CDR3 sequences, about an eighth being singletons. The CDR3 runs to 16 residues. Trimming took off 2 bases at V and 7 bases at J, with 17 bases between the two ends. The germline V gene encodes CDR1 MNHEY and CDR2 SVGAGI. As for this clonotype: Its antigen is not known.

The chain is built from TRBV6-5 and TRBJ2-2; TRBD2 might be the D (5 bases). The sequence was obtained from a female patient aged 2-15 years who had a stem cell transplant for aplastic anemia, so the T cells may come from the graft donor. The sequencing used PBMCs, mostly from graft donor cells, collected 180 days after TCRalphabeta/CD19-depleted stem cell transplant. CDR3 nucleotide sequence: TGTGCCAGCAGTTACGAGGGATCCCTGATTAACGGGGAGCTGTTTTTT. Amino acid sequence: CASSYEGSLINGELFF.